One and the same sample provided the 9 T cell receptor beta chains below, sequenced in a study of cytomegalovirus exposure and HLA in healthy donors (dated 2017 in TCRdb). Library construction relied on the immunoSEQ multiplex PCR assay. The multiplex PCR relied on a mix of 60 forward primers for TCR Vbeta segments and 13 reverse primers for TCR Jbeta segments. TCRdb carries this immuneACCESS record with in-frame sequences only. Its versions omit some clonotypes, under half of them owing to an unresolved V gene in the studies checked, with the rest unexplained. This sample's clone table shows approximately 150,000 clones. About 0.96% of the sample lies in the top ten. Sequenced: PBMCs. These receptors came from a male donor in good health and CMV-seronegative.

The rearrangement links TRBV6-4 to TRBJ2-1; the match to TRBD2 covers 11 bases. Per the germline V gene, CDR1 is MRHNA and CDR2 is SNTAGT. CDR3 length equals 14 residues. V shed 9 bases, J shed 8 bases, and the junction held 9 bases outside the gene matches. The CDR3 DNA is TGTGCCAGAACCACCGGGACTAGCGGACATGAGCAGTTCTTC. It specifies CARTTGTSGHEQFF.

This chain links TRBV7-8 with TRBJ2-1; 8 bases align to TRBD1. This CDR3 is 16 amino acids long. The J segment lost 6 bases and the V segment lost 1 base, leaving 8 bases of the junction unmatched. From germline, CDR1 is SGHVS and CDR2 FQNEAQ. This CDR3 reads CASSLVPGGVSNEQFF. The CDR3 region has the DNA TGTGCCAGCAGCTTAGTTCCAGGGGGCGTTTCCAATGAGCAGTTCTTC.

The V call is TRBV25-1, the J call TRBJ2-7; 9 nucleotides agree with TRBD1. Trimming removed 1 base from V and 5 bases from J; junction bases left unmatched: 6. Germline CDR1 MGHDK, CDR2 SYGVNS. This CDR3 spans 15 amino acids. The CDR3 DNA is TGTGCCAGCAGTGAATTTGGACAGGGGACCCACGAGCAGTACTTC. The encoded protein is CASSEFGQGTHEQYF.

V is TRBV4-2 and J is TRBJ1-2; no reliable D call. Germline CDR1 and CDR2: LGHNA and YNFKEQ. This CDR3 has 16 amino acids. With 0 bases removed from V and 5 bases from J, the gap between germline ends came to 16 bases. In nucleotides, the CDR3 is TGTGCCAGCAGCCAAGATCCAGGCCCTACACCATATGGCTACACCTTC. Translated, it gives CASSQDPGPTPYGYTF.

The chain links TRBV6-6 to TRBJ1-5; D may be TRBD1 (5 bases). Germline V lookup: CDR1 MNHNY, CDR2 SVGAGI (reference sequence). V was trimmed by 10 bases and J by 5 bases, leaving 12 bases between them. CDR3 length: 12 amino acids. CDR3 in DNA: TGTGCCATCGGGGGGGGTGATCAGCCCCAGCATTTT. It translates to CAIGGGDQPQHF.

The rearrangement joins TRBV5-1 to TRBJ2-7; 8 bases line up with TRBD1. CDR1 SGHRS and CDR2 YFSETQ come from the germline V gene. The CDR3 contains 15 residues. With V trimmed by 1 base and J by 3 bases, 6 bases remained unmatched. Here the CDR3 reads CASSLPRTGFYEQYF. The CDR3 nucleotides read TGCGCCAGCAGCTTGCCCCGGACAGGGTTCTACGAGCAGTACTTC.

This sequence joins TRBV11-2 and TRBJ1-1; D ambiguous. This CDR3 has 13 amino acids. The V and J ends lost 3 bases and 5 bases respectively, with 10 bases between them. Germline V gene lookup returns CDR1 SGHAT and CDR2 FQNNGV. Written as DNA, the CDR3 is TGTGCCAGCAGCTTCCGTCGCGGGACTGAAGCTTTCTTT. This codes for CASSFRRGTEAFF.

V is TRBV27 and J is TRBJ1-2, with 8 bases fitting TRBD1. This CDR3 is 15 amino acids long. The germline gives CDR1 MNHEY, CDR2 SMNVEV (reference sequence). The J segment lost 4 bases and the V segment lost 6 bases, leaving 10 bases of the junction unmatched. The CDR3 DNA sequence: TGTGCCAGCAGAAAGACAGGGGATCTTGGCTATGGCTACACCTTC. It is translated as CASRKTGDLGYGYTF.

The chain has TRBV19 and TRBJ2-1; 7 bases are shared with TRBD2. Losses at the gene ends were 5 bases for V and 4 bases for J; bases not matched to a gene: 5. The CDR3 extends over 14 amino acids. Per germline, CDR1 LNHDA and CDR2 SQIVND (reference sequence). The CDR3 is CASSSSGMYNEQFF. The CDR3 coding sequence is TGTGCCAGTAGTTCGAGCGGGATGTACAATGAGCAGTTCTTC.